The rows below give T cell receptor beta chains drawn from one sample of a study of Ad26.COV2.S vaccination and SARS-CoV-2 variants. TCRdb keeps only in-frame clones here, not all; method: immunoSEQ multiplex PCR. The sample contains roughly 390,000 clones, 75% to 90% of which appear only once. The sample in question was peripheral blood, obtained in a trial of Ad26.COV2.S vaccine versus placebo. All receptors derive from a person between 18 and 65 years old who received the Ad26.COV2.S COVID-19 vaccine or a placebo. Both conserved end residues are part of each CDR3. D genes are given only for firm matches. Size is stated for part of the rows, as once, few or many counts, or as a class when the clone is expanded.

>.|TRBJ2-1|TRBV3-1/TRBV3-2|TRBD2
CASSQVAGAKFF
TGTGCCAGCAGCCAAGTAGCGGGGGCTAAGTTCTTC
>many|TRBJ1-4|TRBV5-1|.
CASSLQALPGEKLFF
TGCGCCAGCAGCTTGCAGGCTCTCCCGGGTGAAAAACTGTTTTTT
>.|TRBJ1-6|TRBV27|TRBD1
CASKKTGGRNSPLHF
TGTGCCAGCAAAAAAACAGGGGGGCGAAATTCACCCCTCCACTTT
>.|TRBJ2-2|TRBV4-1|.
CASSQGGGSTGELFF
TGCGCCAGCAGCCAAGGTGGGGGGTCCACCGGGGAGCTGTTTTTT
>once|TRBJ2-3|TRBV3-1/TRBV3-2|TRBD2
CASSQGSGGAPDTQYF
TGTGCCAGCAGCCAGGGTAGCGGGGGGGCCCCAGATACGCAGTATTTT
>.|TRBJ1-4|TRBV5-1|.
CASNEGVTNEKLFF
TGCGCCAGCAACGAGGGGGTAACTAATGAAAAACTGTTTTTT
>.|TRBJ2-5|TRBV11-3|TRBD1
CASSPRTGDFETQYF
TGTGCCAGCAGCCCCCGGACAGGGGATTTTGAGACCCAGTACTTC
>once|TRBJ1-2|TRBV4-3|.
CASSPERGPNYGYTF
TGCGCCAGCAGCCCAGAGAGGGGACCAAACTATGGCTACACCTTC
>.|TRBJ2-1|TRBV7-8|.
CASSLVLGSVSEQFF
TGTGCCAGCAGCTTAGTGCTCGGCTCAGTTAGTGAGCAGTTCTTC
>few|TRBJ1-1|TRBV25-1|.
CASSEPTGQGGGTEAFF
TGTGCCAGCAGTGAACCGACAGGTCAGGGAGGGGGCACTGAAGCTTTCTTT
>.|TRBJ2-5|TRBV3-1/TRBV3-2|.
CASSHGVKKMGTQYF
TGTGCCAGCAGCCATGGGGTGAAGAAAATGGGGACCCAGTACTTC
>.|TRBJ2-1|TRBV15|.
CATSRARDTYNEQFF
TGTGCCACCAGCAGAGCGCGGGATACCTACAATGAGCAGTTCTTC
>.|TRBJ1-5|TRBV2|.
CASSLDGGNQPQHF
TGTGCCAGCAGTCTGGACGGTGGCAATCAGCCCCAGCATTTT
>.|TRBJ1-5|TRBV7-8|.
CASSLAVIGQAAGQPQHF
TGTGCCAGCAGCTTAGCGGTAATCGGGCAGGCGGCGGGGCAGCCCCAGCATTTT
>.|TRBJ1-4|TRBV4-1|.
CASSPKRPGEWYEKLFF
TGCGCCAGCAGCCCTAAGAGACCGGGGGAATGGTATGAAAAACTGTTTTTT
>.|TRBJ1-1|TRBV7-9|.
CASSPKGGGRRELNTEAFF
TGTGCCAGCAGCCCAAAGGGGGGAGGCAGAAGAGAATTAAACACTGAAGCTTTCTTT
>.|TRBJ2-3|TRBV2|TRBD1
CASSGDRGYTDTQYF
TGTGCCAGCAGTGGGGACAGGGGCTACACAGATACGCAGTATTTT
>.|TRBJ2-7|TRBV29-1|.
CSVGAVGYEQYF
TGCAGCGTTGGAGCAGTCGGGTACGAGCAGTACTTC
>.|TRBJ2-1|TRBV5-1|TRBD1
CASSQGTANEQFF
TGCGCCAGCAGCCAGGGGACAGCTAATGAGCAGTTCTTC
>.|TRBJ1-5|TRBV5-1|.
CASSLENSNQPQHF
TGCGCCAGCAGCTTGGAAAATAGCAATCAGCCCCAGCATTTT
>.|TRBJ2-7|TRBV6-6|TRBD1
CASSPRQGIGPYEQYF
TGTGCCAGCAGCCCCAGACAGGGGATAGGGCCCTACGAGCAGTACTTC
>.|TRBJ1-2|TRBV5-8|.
CASSQDRRIYGYTF
TGTGCCAGCAGCCAAGACAGGCGGATATATGGCTACACCTTC
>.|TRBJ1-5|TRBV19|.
CASSIGTGASNQPQHF
TGTGCCAGTAGTATAGGAACCGGGGCTAGCAATCAGCCCCAGCATTTT
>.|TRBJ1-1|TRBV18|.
CASSQEWNTEAFF
TGTGCCAGCTCACAGGAGTGGAACACTGAAGCTTTCTTT
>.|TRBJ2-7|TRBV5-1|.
CASSLGGGETYEQYF
TGCGCCAGCAGCTTGGGTGGGGGTGAGACCTACGAGCAGTACTTC
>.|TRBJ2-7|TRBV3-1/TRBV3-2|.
CASSLTYEQYF
TGTGCCAGCAGCCTTACCTACGAGCAGTACTTC
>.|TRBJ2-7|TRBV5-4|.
CASSPSSTGTYEQYF
TGTGCCAGCAGTCCTTCCAGTACAGGCACCTACGAGCAGTACTTC
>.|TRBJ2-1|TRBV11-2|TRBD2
CASKPSGGDEQFF
TGTGCCAGCAAACCCAGCGGGGGTGATGAGCAGTTCTTC
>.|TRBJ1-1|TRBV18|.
CASSPQPGQRNTEAFF
TGTGCCAGCTCACCACAGCCAGGACAGAGGAACACTGAAGCTTTCTTT
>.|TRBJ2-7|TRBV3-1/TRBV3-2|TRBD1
CASSLQGATYEQYF
TGTGCCAGCAGCCTGCAGGGGGCTACCTACGAGCAGTACTTC
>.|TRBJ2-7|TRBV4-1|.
CASSPMQGGVPYEQYF
TGCGCCAGCAGCCCGATGCAAGGCGGCGTACCCTACGAGCAGTACTTC
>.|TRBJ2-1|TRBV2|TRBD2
CASSDRTSGGRGEQFF
TGTGCCAGCAGTGATCGGACTAGCGGGGGGCGCGGTGAGCAGTTCTTC
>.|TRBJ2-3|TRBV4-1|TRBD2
CASSTSVSTDTQYF
TGCGCCAGCAGCACTAGCGTTAGCACAGATACGCAGTATTTT
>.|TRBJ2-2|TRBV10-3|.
CAISVADYTGELFF
TGTGCCATCAGTGTCGCAGATTACACCGGGGAGCTGTTTTTT
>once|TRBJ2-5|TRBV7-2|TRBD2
CASSSPGLAETQYF
TGTGCCAGCAGCTCCCCGGGACTAGCTGAGACCCAGTACTTC
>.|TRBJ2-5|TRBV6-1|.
CASSETPTGEETQYF
TGTGCCAGCAGTGAAACCCCGACAGGAGAAGAGACCCAGTACTTC
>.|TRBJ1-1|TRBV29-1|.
CSGSQGRNTEAFF
TGCAGCGGGTCACAGGGCCGAAACACTGAAGCTTTCTTT
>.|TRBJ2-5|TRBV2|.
CAVGQETQYF
TGTGCCGTCGGGCAAGAGACCCAGTACTTC
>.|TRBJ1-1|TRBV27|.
CASSLSGGGNTEAFF
TGTGCCAGCAGTTTATCTGGGGGAGGTAACACTGAAGCTTTCTTT
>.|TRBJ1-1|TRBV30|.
CAWSVVGGAFF
TGTGCCTGGAGCGTGGTTGGAGGTGCTTTCTTT